A selection of T cell receptor beta chains follows, all from one sample in a study of OX40 agonist ivuxolimab in advanced cancers. Assay: immunoSEQ multiplex PCR; the TCRdb copy retains only in-frame clones and omits some. Altogether about 61,000 clones are present, roughly four fifths being singletons, with the ten largest covering approximately 3.2%. The material was CD4+ or CD8+ T cells sorted from blood, obtained in a trial of the OX40 agonist ivuxolimab. The origin of the receptors is an adult with an advanced solid tumor such as melanoma, head and neck, liver or kidney cancer. Both conserved end residues are part of each CDR3. A D gene is named only where the DNA matches it firmly. Clone size is shown for a subset of rows, as once, few, many or a class of expanded clone.

V gene: TRBV5-1; D gene: NA; J gene: TRBJ1-6; clone size: NA; CDR3 protein: CASSLAGAGRSPLHF; CDR3 DNA: TGCGCCAGCAGCTTGGCCGGGGCGGGCCGGTCACCCCTCCACTTT
V gene: TRBV4-1; D gene: NA; J gene: TRBJ1-2; clone size: NA; CDR3 protein: CASSQDRLPYGYTF; CDR3 DNA: TGCGCCAGCAGCCAAGACCGGCTTCCCTATGGCTACACCTTC
V gene: TRBV5-1; D gene: NA; J gene: TRBJ1-6; clone size: many; CDR3 protein: CASSLGDSTNSPLHF; CDR3 DNA: TGCGCCAGCAGCTTGGGAGACAGTACAAATTCACCCCTCCACTTT
V gene: TRBV6-1; D gene: NA; J gene: TRBJ2-3; clone size: once; CDR3 protein: CASSEGTSTDTQYF; CDR3 DNA: TGTGCCAGCAGTGAAGGAACTAGCACAGATACGCAGTATTTT
V gene: TRBV7-8; D gene: TRBD1; J gene: TRBJ1-1; clone size: few; CDR3 protein: CASSLRRGQGSTEAFF; CDR3 DNA: TGTGCCAGCAGCTTAAGGAGGGGACAGGGGTCCACTGAAGCTTTCTTT
V gene: TRBV29-1; D gene: TRBD2; J gene: TRBJ2-5; clone size: NA; CDR3 protein: CSVEDLRGKETQYF; CDR3 DNA: TGCAGCGTTGAAGATCTGCGGGGGAAAGAGACCCAGTACTTC
V gene: TRBV7-2; D gene: TRBD2; J gene: TRBJ2-1; clone size: NA; CDR3 protein: CASSFTSGGYPSSYNEQFF; CDR3 DNA: TGTGCCAGCAGCTTCACTAGCGGGGGTTATCCAAGCTCCTACAATGAGCAGTTCTTC
V gene: TRBV2; D gene: NA; J gene: TRBJ1-2; clone size: NA; CDR3 protein: CASSEGMLNYGYTF; CDR3 DNA: TGTGCCAGCAGTGAGGGCATGTTAAACTATGGCTACACCTTC
V gene: TRBV4-3; D gene: NA; J gene: TRBJ2-7; clone size: NA; CDR3 protein: CASSQEEAGAYEQYF; CDR3 DNA: TGCGCCAGCAGCCAAGAAGAGGCAGGGGCCTACGAGCAGTACTTC
V gene: TRBV28; D gene: TRBD1; J gene: TRBJ2-2; clone size: NA; CDR3 protein: CASSLVPGQGSSGELFF; CDR3 DNA: TGTGCCAGCAGCTTGGTGCCGGGACAGGGGAGCTCCGGGGAGCTGTTTTTT